The rows below give T cell receptor beta chains drawn from one sample of a study of T cells in Graves' hyperthyroidism and ophthalmopathy. TCRdb reprocessed the multiplex PCR reads via MiXCR and lists one record per CDR3 protein. The sample includes 560,000 or so distinct CDR3 sequences, around 46% of them seen just once. The sequenced sample consisted of peripheral blood or thyroid tissue (not recorded which). The receptors were gathered from a woman aged 18-30 years with Graves' hyperthyroidism. Each CDR3 is given with its conserved first and last residue. D genes are given only for firm matches. Where a row states a size, it is once, few, many or the class of an expanded clone; other rows omit it.

CDR3 length | clone size | J gene | D gene | V gene | CDR3 protein | CDR3 DNA
15 | - | TRBJ2-7 | TRBD2 | TRBV10-3 | CASSETGLGTYEQYF | TGTGCCAGCAGCGAAACTGGACTAGGAACCTACGAGCAGTACTTC
16 | many | TRBJ2-2 | - | TRBV24-1 | CATSDYYVTNTGELFF | TGTGCCACCAGTGACTACTACGTAACGAACACCGGGGAGCTGTTTTTT
12 | - | TRBJ2-4 | - | TRBV29-1 | CSVDTGPNIQYF | TGCAGCGTCGACACGGGGCCAAACATTCAGTACTTC
14 | once | TRBJ2-5 | - | TRBV20-1 | CSARVGSTRETQYF | TGCAGTGCTAGAGTCGGCAGTACACGGGAGACCCAGTACTTC
13 | many | TRBJ1-5 | - | TRBV7-9 | CASSRITDQPQHF | TGTGCCAGCAGCCGGATAACAGATCAGCCCCAGCATTTT
16 | - | TRBJ1-6 | - | TRBV10-3 | CAISLPLTGGNSPLHF | TGTGCCATCAGTTTGCCCCTGACTGGGGGAAATTCACCCCTCCACTTT
17 | - | TRBJ2-7 | TRBD1 | TRBV29-1 | CSVEEGRGRGGTYEQYF | TGCAGCGTTGAAGAGGGCAGGGGGCGAGGCGGGACCTACGAGCAGTACTTC
17 | - | TRBJ1-1 | - | TRBV19 | CASSSGPKGYMNTEAFF | TGCGCCAGCAGCTCGGGTCCAAAGGGCTACATGAACACTGAAGCTTTCTTT
16 | few | TRBJ1-6 | - | TRBV13 | CASSLAGRGKNSPLHF | TGTGCCAGCAGCTTAGCCGGACGCGGGAAAAATTCACCCCTCCACTTT
15 | many | TRBJ2-5 | TRBD2 | TRBV10-3 | CASSYSGLAGETQYF | TGTGCCAGCAGTTACTCGGGACTAGCAGGGGAGACCCAGTACTTC
12 | - | TRBJ2-4 | - | TRBV7-2 | CASSFSRDIQYF | TGTGCCAGCAGCTTTAGCAGGGACATTCAGTACTTC
15 | - | TRBJ2-7 | TRBD1 | TRBV2 | CASSLTGTGHYEQYF | TGTGCCAGCAGTCTCACCGGGACAGGACACTACGAGCAGTACTTC
15 | - | TRBJ2-7 | TRBD2 | TRBV13 | CASSSRTSGTYEQCF | TGTGCCAGCAGCTCACGGACTAGCGGGACCTACGAGCAGTGCTTC
15 | many | TRBJ1-2 | - | TRBV14 | CASSQDWGTDYGYTF | TGTGCCAGCAGCCAAGATTGGGGGACGGATTATGGCTACACCTTC
13 | - | TRBJ2-7 | - | TRBV7-2 | CASSLSWTYEQYF | TGTGCCAGCAGCTTGAGTTGGACCTACGAGCAGTACTTC
16 | - | TRBJ1-5 | - | TRBV7-2 | CASSLSFAVSNQPQHF | TGTGCCAGCAGCTTAAGTTTCGCAGTTAGCAATCAGCCCCAGCATTTT
15 | few | TRBJ2-7 | TRBD1 | TRBV9 | CASSPGQGGTYEQYF | TGTGCCAGCAGCCCGGGACAGGGGGGAACCTACGAGCAGTACTTC
16 | - | TRBJ2-2 | - | TRBV7-3 | CASSSWTSTEPGELFF | TGTGCCAGCAGCTCTTGGACCAGTACGGAGCCCGGGGAGCTGTTTTTT
16 | - | TRBJ1-3 | - | TRBV7-9 | CASSLFWVHYGYTIYF | TGTGCCAGCAGCTTATTCTGGGTCCACTATGGCTACACCATATATTTT
13 | many | TRBJ1-5 | - | TRBV15 | CATSRGKNQPQHF | TGTGCCACCAGCAGAGGCAAGAATCAGCCCCAGCATTTT
16 | - | TRBJ1-6 | - | TRBV10-3 | CAISELVTERGSPLHF | TGTGCCATCAGTGAGTTGGTGACCGAGCGGGGATCACCCCTCCACTTT
14 | - | TRBJ1-4 | TRBD1 | TRBV7-6 | CASSSGTDHEKLFF | TGTGCCAGCAGCTCCGGGACAGATCATGAAAAACTGTTTTTT
14 | few | TRBJ1-1 | - | TRBV5-4 | CASSSRPVDTEAFF | TGTGCCAGCAGCTCTCGGCCCGTGGACACTGAAGCTTTCTTT
15 | - | TRBJ2-5 | TRBD2 | TRBV2 | CASIRASGKQETQYF | TGTGCCAGCATTAGGGCTAGCGGGAAGCAAGAGACCCAGTACTTC
13 | - | TRBJ2-7 | - | TRBV20-1 | CSARRQLNYEQYF | TGCAGTGCTCGAAGACAGCTAAACTACGAGCAGTACTTC
15 | - | TRBJ2-7 | TRBD1 | TRBV7-9 | CASSLRLDRDYEQYF | TGTGCCAGCAGTTTAAGATTGGACAGGGACTACGAGCAGTACTTC
14 | - | TRBJ1-1 | - | TRBV10-3 | CAISEGPMNTEAFF | TGTGCCATCAGTGAGGGACCCATGAACACTGAAGCTTTCTTT
17 | few | TRBJ2-5 | TRBD2 | TRBV2 | CASREGTSGGLQETQYF | TGTGCCAGCAGGGAAGGGACTAGCGGAGGGTTGCAAGAGACCCAGTACTTC
15 | - | TRBJ1-6 | - | TRBV2 | CASSAGADGAQPLHF | TGTGCCAGCAGTGCAGGGGCGGACGGGGCTCAGCCCCTCCACTTT